Each of the 6 T cell receptor beta chains below was sequenced from the same sample in a study of post-analysis software for immune sequencing data. Their antigen targets remain unknown. Broader study findings: When patients were compared with controls, a handful of TRBV segments were more frequent, TRBV5-6, TRBV5-1 and TRBV20-1 among them.

Every TCR beta cDNA library bore unique molecular identifiers. TCRdb processed the PCR reads anew with MiXCR; each CDR3 protein has one entry. This table has approximately 360,000 distinct CDR3 sequences, approximately 33% appearing once. Sequenced sample: blood. These receptors were collected from a girl between 10 and 17 years old with multiple sclerosis.

This clonotype appeared a few times. This chain joins TRBV3-1 and TRBJ1-1; D may be TRBD1 (5 bases). V was cut by 4 bases and J by 3 bases, with 12 bases left in between. This CDR3 is built from 14 residues. Germline CDR1 LGHDT, CDR2 YNNKEL (reference sequence). The chain's CDR3 is CASSPLGADTEAFF. The CDR3 DNA sequence: TGTGCCAGCAGCCCCCTCGGGGCAGACACTGAAGCTTTCTTT.

This clonotype has more than one count but fewer than ten. The chain recombines TRBV29-1 with TRBJ2-1; 10 bases are a match to TRBD1. CDR1 and CDR2 (germline): SQVTM, ANQGSEA. This CDR3 is built from 14 residues. The V and J ends lost 6 bases and 3 bases, in that order; junction bases with no gene match: 5. The CDR3 coding sequence is TGCAGCGTGGACGGGACAGGGGACTACAATGAGCAGTTCTTC. Amino acids: CSVDGTGDYNEQFF.

This chain joins TRBV7-3 and TRBJ2-7, with D perhaps being TRBD1 or TRBD2 (5 bases each). V dropped 0 bases and J dropped 5 bases, with 11 bases sitting between them. Germline V lookup: CDR1 SGHTA, CDR2 FQGTGA. There are 14 residues in the CDR3. The CDR3 bases are TGTGCCAGCAGCTTAACTCCAGGGACCGACGAGCAGTACTTC. This gives the protein CASSLTPGTDEQYF.

This rearrangement joins TRBV15 to TRBJ2-3; 10 nucleotides agree with TRBD2. The V and J ends lost 3 bases and 4 bases, in that order; junction bases with no gene match: 10. There are 17 residues in the CDR3. Germline V gene data show CDR1 as LNHNV and CDR2 as YYDKDF (reference sequence). For the CDR3, the DNA is TGTGCCACCAGCAGTCAACTAGCGGGGCGCTTTCCAGATACGCAGTATTTT. Amino acids: CATSSQLAGRFPDTQYF.

The rearrangement links TRBV20-1 to TRBJ2-1, with 9 bases that match TRBD2. The V segment lost 0 bases and the J segment 6 bases; nucleotides outside the gene matches: 21. The germline gives CDR1 DFQATT, CDR2 SNEGSKA (reference sequence). The CDR3 covers 20 residues. The CDR3 loop is CSAREGPGLRGGARANEQFF. CDR3 nucleotides: TGCAGTGCTAGAGAGGGCCCGGGTTTGCGGGGGGGCGCGAGGGCCAATGAGCAGTTCTTC.

This clonotype was observed a few times. The chain uses TRBV7-9 and TRBJ2-3; 7 positions agree with TRBD1. The ends lost 4 bases at V and 2 bases at J; junction bases unmatched: 3. CDR3 length: 14 amino acids. Looked up from germline, CDR1 is SEHNR and CDR2 is FQNEAQ (reference sequence). As DNA, the CDR3 is TGTGCCAGCAGCTCAACAGGGGTCACAGATACGCAGTATTTT. Amino acid sequence: CASSSTGVTDTQYF.